One T cell receptor (beta chain) is described in this entry. This clonotype has only a few counts. The antigen it recognizes is unknown. No quality values exist for individual bases; no much larger clone is one base distant. This record belongs to a study of blood T cells in healthy people across ages (dated by TCRdb to the mid-2010s). Study-wide context: In model experiments, roughly one uniquely barcoded TCR beta cDNA molecule per two T cells was captured by template switching. Using deep sequencing normalized with unique cDNA molecular identifiers, the study measured how TCR beta repertoire diversity changes with age. The donors were divided into four age groups: young (average around 17 years), middle-aged (approximately 42), aged (approximately 64) and long-lived (82). To avoid experimental bias, donors of different ages were distributed randomly across sequencing lanes. Using the same blood draw, the study looked at two additional independent replicas of 1 million unique cDNA reads for two donors, one aged 18 to 30 and the other aged 80 or older.

Spanning cysteine to phenylalanine, the CDR3 consists of 13 amino acids. Only the CDR3 portion is preserved as DNA: 39 bases, with reading frame beginning at the first base. V and J are truncated by 10 bases and 3 bases respectively, leaving an intervening sequence of 12 bases. CDR1 MDHEN and CDR2 SYDVKM are derived from the germline V gene. What the research found in general, with its limitations: The long-lived group showed more naive CD4+ T cells, fewer expanded clones and increased TCR diversity than the aged group, suggesting age selection. Observed TCR beta diversity per million T cells fell roughly linearly with age, and a significant reduction was already apparent by age about 43. Bulk unsorted PBMC profiling prevented conclusive comparison of naive and antigen-experienced compartments. Total diversity estimates from one million sequenced T cells were considered lower bounds and underestimates. Because the CMV infection status of the donors was unknown, age-related changes in expanded clonotypes may potentially have been confounded. The percentage of naive T cells measured by flow cytometry correlated strongly with observed TCR beta diversity.

Donors were 40 or so systemically healthy Caucasian individuals from Russia aged roughly 6 to 90 years. Each donor gave ten milliliters of peripheral blood, collected into EDTA-treated Vacutainer tubes. PBMCs were isolated by Ficoll-Paque density-gradient centrifugation, with at least 6.5 million obtained per sample. Total RNA was extracted from PBMCs with Trizol reagent, with at least 6 micrograms obtained per sample. For every donor, flow cytometry on a PBMC aliquot measured the percentage of naive CD45RAhigh/CD27high T cells. Library preparation employed 5' RACE. The data were produced on an Illumina HiSeq 2500. The second PCR ran for about 7 to 11 cycles and used a J-beta primer mix along with a sample-barcoded 5' primer. Each TCR beta cDNA molecule received a unique molecular identifier from a template-switch 5' adaptor carrying 12 random nucleotides. Each sample yielded at least 3 million CDR3-containing paired-end reads. First-strand cDNA was synthesized from all RNA with the Mint cDNA synthesis kit, primed by a TRBC-specific oligonucleotide. All cDNA was treated with uracil-DNA glycosylase and then went through a first 18-cycle PCR with the universal primers M1SS and BC2_uni_R. The paper's data handling went like this. Normalization of each sample was performed by random selection of 1 million high-quality reads, each carrying a distinct molecular identifier. Reads sharing molecular identifiers were discarded rather than binned into consensus sequences. MiTCR, with a Q25 quality threshold and the strictest error-elimination algorithm, was used for CDR3 identification, clonotype clustering and error correction. Lower-bound total TCR beta diversity was estimated with a nonparametric unseen species model using Euler transformation. The raw public reads went through TCRdb reprocessing: fastp at Q25, MiXCR clone calling, in-frame beta chains kept. Entries are consolidated by CDR3 protein sequence, retaining the most common genes and DNA. The V and J calls reflect TCRdb's pipeline rather than the authors' work. This sample gives around 280,000 distinct CDR3 sequences in total; roughly 27% of them show up just once. The ten most abundant clones make up roughly 30% of the sample.

The source material was blood. The chain couples TRBV28 to TRBJ1-4; TRBD1 is possibly the D segment (5 matching bases). This TCR came from an older woman in good health. The DNA sequence reads TGTGCCACTTTCGGGGCGGCTAATGAAAAACTGTTTTTT. Translated, this is CATFGAANEKLFF.